The rows below give T cell receptor beta chains drawn from one sample of a study of blood T cell repertoires in COVID-19. TCRdb's copy holds only in-frame clones and misses some; the assay was immunoSEQ multiplex PCR. The sample records 210,000 or so clones, about 87% being singletons. Material: PBMCs or T cells enriched from blood (not recorded which). These receptors originate from a woman aged 25-40 years who had been exposed to COVID-19. Each CDR3 is given with its conserved first and last residue. Fields, in order: clone size, V gene, D gene, J gene, CDR3 protein, CDR3 DNA. The D gene is left open where the match is weak. Clone size is given for some rows only: seen once, a few or many times, or a class if the clone is expanded.

>NA|TRBV5-1|NA|TRBJ1-2
CASSLGSVDSYGYTF
TGCGCCAGCAGCTTGGGGTCAGTTGACTCTTATGGCTACACCTTC
>NA|TRBV25-1|TRBD1|TRBJ1-4
CASSGARGDREIEKLFF
TGTGCCAGCAGTGGAGCGAGGGGGGACAGGGAAATTGAAAAACTGTTTTTT
>NA|TRBV5-4|NA|TRBJ2-7
CASSLSHTRGSGYEQYF
TGTGCCAGCAGCTTGAGCCATACTCGGGGGTCCGGCTACGAGCAGTACTTC
>NA|TRBV9|NA|TRBJ1-1
CASSVAAGQDTEAFF
TGTGCCAGCAGCGTAGCGGCAGGTCAAGACACTGAAGCTTTCTTT
>NA|TRBV27|TRBD2|TRBJ2-7
CASSSLATNSYEQYF
TGTGCCAGCAGTTCACTAGCGACCAATTCCTACGAGCAGTACTTC
>NA|TRBV19|NA|TRBJ2-3
CASSPIGPPGDTQYF
TGTGCCAGTAGTCCGATCGGTCCACCCGGAGATACGCAGTATTTT
>NA|TRBV4-1|NA|TRBJ1-3
CASSQRMRHNVSGNTIYF
TGCGCCAGCAGCCAAAGAATGAGGCACAACGTCTCTGGAAACACCATATATTTT
>NA|TRBV6-5|NA|TRBJ2-5
CASRPQGLEETQYF
TGTGCCAGCAGGCCTCAGGGGCTCGAGGAGACCCAGTACTTC
>once|TRBV14|TRBD2|TRBJ2-7
CASSHFSGSRTYEQYF
TGTGCCAGCAGCCACTTTAGCGGGAGCCGTACCTACGAGCAGTACTTC
>NA|TRBV6-5|TRBD1|TRBJ2-7
CASGDRSAEQYF
TGTGCCAGCGGGGACAGGTCAGCGGAGCAGTACTTC
>NA|TRBV25-1|NA|TRBJ2-6
CASSVDTNSGANVLTF
TGTGCCAGCAGTGTGGACACGAACTCTGGGGCCAACGTCCTGACTTTC
>NA|TRBV5-1|TRBD2|TRBJ2-7
CASSRGTSGSSYEQYF
TGCGCCAGCAGCCGTGGGACTAGCGGGAGTTCGTACGAGCAGTACTTC
>NA|TRBV2|NA|TRBJ1-2
CASSEPTGGNYGYTF
TGTGCCAGCAGTGAACCGACAGGCGGTAACTATGGCTACACCTTC
>NA|TRBV2|NA|TRBJ2-7
CASSEVYLLVPYEQYF
TGTGCCAGCAGTGAAGTATATCTACTAGTACCCTACGAGCAGTACTTC